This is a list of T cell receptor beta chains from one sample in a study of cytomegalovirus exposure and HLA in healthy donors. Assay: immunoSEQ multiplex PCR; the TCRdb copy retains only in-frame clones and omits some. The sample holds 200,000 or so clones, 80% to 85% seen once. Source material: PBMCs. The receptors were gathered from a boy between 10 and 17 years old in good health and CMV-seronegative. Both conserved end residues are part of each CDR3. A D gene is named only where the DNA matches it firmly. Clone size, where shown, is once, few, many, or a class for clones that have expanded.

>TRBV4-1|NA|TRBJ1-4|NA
TGCGCCAGCAGCCAAAATTTACTTGAAAAACTGTTTTTT
CASSQNLLEKLFF
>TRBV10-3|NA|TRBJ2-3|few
TGTGCCATCAGTGACGATCCGCGGGTTAGCACAGATACGCAGTATTTT
CAISDDPRVSTDTQYF
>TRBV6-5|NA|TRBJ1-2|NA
TGTGCCAGCAGTTACTCGGGATCAGGGTATGGCTACACCTTC
CASSYSGSGYGYTF
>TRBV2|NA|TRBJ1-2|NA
TGTGCCAGCAGTGAACCTCAGTTCGACTATGGCTACACCTTC
CASSEPQFDYGYTF
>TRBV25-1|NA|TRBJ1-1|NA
TGTGCCAGCAGTTGGGGGGGCGACGGGAGAGCTGAAGCTTTCTTT
CASSWGGDGRAEAFF
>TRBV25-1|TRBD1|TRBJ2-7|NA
TGTGCCAGCAGTGACCCCGGGACAGGGGATTTTGGGCCTGCCGAGCAGTACTTC
CASSDPGTGDFGPAEQYF
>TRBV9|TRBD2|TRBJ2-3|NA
TGTGCCAGTTCGGAAGCTAGCGGGGTATACACAGATACGCAGTATTTT
CASSEASGVYTDTQYF
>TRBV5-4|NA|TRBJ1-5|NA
TGTGCCAGCAGCAGGGAGGCGGGTCAGCCCCAGCATTTT
CASSREAGQPQHF
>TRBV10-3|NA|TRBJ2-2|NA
TGTGCCATCAGTGGAGGTGGGAGACCCCAGAAAACCGGGGAGCTGTTTTTT
CAISGGGRPQKTGELFF
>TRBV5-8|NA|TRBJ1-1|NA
TGTGCCAGCAGCTTAGGCGACAGCTCGAACACTGAAGCTTTCTTT
CASSLGDSSNTEAFF
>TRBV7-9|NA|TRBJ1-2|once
TGTGCCAGCAGCTCCGGGGGGGGCCTCATGGATGGCTACACCTTC
CASSSGGGLMDGYTF
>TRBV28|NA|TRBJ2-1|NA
TGTGCCAGCCCCCGCTCCTACAATGAGCAGTTCTTC
CASPRSYNEQFF
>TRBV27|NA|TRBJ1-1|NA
TGTGCCAGCAGTTTAGGGGGGGTGTGGACTGAAGCTTTCTTT
CASSLGGVWTEAFF
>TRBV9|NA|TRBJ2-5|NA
TGTGCCAGCAGCGTATCCCTAGGGGTACAAGAGACCCAGTACTTC
CASSVSLGVQETQYF
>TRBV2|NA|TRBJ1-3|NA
TGTGCCAGCAGTCCGCAGGGTCGTGGAAACACCATATATTTT
CASSPQGRGNTIYF
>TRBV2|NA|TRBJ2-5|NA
TGTGCCAGCAGTTCCAGGGAGACCCAGTACTTC
CASSSRETQYF
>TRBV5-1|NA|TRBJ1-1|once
TGCGCCAGCAGCTTGCGGAGAGCAGGGTCCCAGTTTGAAGCTTTCTTT
CASSLRRAGSQFEAFF
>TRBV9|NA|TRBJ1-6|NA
TGTGCCAGCAGCGAACAGGACGCCTATAATTCACCCCTCCACTTT
CASSEQDAYNSPLHF
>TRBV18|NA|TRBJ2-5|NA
TGTGCCAGCTCACCACCCCATCTTCAGGGTAGCAAGACCCAGTACTTC
CASSPPHLQGSKTQYF
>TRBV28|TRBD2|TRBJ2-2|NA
TGTGCCAGCAGTTTAGGGACTAGCGTCTTTACCGGGGAGCTGTTTTTT
CASSLGTSVFTGELFF
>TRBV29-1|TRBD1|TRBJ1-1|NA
TGCAGCGCTGGACAGGGGGGCGCACTGGCTGAAGCTTTCTTT
CSAGQGGALAEAFF
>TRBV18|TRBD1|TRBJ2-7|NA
TGTGCCAGCTCCCCCGGGACAGGGGTACGCGAGCAGTACTTC
CASSPGTGVREQYF
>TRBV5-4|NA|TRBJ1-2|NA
TGTGCCAGCAGGGGACACCCACCTAACTATGGCTACACCTTC
CASRGHPPNYGYTF
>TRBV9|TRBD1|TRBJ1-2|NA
TGTGCCAGCAGCGGCCGGGACAGGGACGGCTACACCTTC
CASSGRDRDGYTF
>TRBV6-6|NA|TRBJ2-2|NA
TGTGCCAGCAGTGGGACAAGTCTGATCGGGGAGCTGTTTTTT
CASSGTSLIGELFF
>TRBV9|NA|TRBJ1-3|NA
TGTGCCAGCAGCGTAGGGAGTTCCGCTGGAAACACCATATATTTT
CASSVGSSAGNTIYF
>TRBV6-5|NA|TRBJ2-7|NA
TGTGCCAGCAGTTATAGGGCTAGCCCCTCCTACGAGCAGTACTTC
CASSYRASPSYEQYF
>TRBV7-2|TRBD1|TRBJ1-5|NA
TGTGCCAGCAGCCCCCAGGGGGCGCGGGAACAGCCCCAGCATTTT
CASSPQGAREQPQHF
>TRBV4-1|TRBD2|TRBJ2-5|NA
TGCGCCAGCAGCCAAAGTAACGATGGGGGGGAACTTCCCCAAGAGACCCAGTACTTC
CASSQSNDGGELPQETQYF
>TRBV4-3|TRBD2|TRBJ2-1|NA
TGCGCCAGCAGCCAAGAGAGCGGGGGGCCTGGTGAGCAGTTCTTC
CASSQESGGPGEQFF
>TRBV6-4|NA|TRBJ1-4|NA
TGTGCCAGCAGTGACTCCCGACGGGGGAGGACTAATGAAAAACTGTTTTTT
CASSDSRRGRTNEKLFF
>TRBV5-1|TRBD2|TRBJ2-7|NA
TGCGCCAGCAGCCCTACTCAGCGGGACTCCTACGAGCAGTACTTC
CASSPTQRDSYEQYF
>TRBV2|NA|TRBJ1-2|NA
TGTGCCGACGCCGGGGCTAACTATGGCTACACCTTC
CADAGANYGYTF
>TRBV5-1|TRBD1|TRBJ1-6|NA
TGCGCCAGCAGCTCACAGGACAGGGGGCCTAATTCACCCCTCCACTTT
CASSSQDRGPNSPLHF
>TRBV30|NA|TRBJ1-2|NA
TGTGCCTGGAGTGTAACAGGGCCCTATGGCTACACCTTC
CAWSVTGPYGYTF
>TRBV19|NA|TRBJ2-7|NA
TGTGCCACGCTAGCCGGGACACCACCTTACGAGCAGTACTTC
CATLAGTPPYEQYF
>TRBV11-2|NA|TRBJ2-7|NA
TGTGCCAGCAGCTTAGCCCGGACACGGGTCCTCTCCTACGAGCAGTACTTC
CASSLARTRVLSYEQYF
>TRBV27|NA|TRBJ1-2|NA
TGTGCCAGCAGTTTAAGCAACAGGGCTGGCTACACCTTC
CASSLSNRAGYTF
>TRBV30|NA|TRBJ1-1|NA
TGTGCCTGGAGTCCACGTCTCGGCACTGAAGCTTTCTTT
CAWSPRLGTEAFF
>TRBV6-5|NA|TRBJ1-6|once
TGTGCCAGCAGTTACGGTGGTGTGCGGTCACCCCTCCACTTT
CASSYGGVRSPLHF
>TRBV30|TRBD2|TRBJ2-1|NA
TGTGCCTGGAGTATCGGGACTAGCGGGAGGTCCGGCAATGAGCAGTTCTTC
CAWSIGTSGRSGNEQFF
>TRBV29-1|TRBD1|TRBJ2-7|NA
TGCAGCGTTGAAGGACAGGGAAAATCCTACGAGCAGTACTTC
CSVEGQGKSYEQYF
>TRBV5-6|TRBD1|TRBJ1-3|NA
TGTGCCAGCAGCCAACCCGCCGGGACAGGGGTTGGAAACACCATATATTTT
CASSQPAGTGVGNTIYF
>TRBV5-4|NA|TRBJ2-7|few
TGTGCCAGCAGCTTGGTCTTCGGACAGTCCTACGAGCAGTACTTC
CASSLVFGQSYEQYF
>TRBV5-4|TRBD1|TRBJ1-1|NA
TGTGCCAGCAGCTTGGGACAGGGCGTGAACACTGAAGCTTTCTTT
CASSLGQGVNTEAFF
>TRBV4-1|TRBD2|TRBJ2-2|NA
TGCGCCAGCAGCCAGCTCGGGGGGACCAAGGCCGGGGAGCTGTTTTTT
CASSQLGGTKAGELFF
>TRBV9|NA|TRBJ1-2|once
TGTGCCAGCAGCGCCCGTGTCGCGGGGAGTAACTATGGCTACACCTTC
CASSARVAGSNYGYTF
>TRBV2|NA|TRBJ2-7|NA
TGTGCCAGCCTTGAGGAGGCCTACGAGCAGTACTTC
CASLEEAYEQYF
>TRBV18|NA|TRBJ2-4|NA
TGTGCCAGCTCACAAGGGGGAGCCAAAAACATTCAGTACTTC
CASSQGGAKNIQYF